This TCR beta chain comes out of a study of blood T cell repertoires in COVID-19. Study in general: COVID-19 samples, acute and convalescent, were from the United States, Italy and Spain.

Study processing details: Estimated nucleated cell counts came from reference gene primer amplification. Generated by immunoSEQ multiplex PCR, the TCRdb table keeps only in-frame clones and is missing some. For V, J and clone size, that table is used; D and trimming come from the DNA. The data hold roughly 250,000 clones, with 65% to 85% observed a single time. Trimming shortened V by 0 bases and J by 4 bases, and 21 bases separated the two germline ends. The CDR3 is 18 residues long. Germline CDR1 MGHRA, CDR2 YSYEKL. The sequenced material came from peripheral blood. The sequence came from a person aged 65-85 years with COVID-19, enrolled during active disease. This chain connects TRBV4-1 to TRBJ1-2; D not certain. CDR3 DNA: TGCGCCAGCAGCCAAGAACCGCAAAACCCTTGGGCCAGCTATGGCTACACCTTC. It encodes CASSQEPQNPWASYGYTF.